Each of the 22 T cell receptor beta chains below was sequenced from the same sample in a study of cytomegalovirus exposure and HLA in healthy donors. Primers included in the PCR were 60 Vbeta and 13 Jbeta primers. Sequenced by immunoSEQ multiplex PCR; TCRdb stores in-frame clones only, minus some. The data contain under 200,000 clones, over 60% of them singletons. Sequenced sample: PBMCs. The receptors were sampled from a woman aged 25 to 39 in good health and CMV-seronegative.

This clone was counted a few times. The rearrangement links TRBV19 to TRBJ1-4, with D tentatively TRBD1 (5 bases). CDR1 and CDR2 (germline): LNHDA, SQIVND (reference sequence). V lost 5 bases, J lost 6 bases, and 13 bases lay in between. The CDR3 contains 14 residues. CDR3 protein: CASSSAGTDEKLFF. The CDR3 coding sequence is TGTGCCAGTAGTTCGGCAGGGACTGATGAAAAACTGTTTTTT.

The genes are TRBV4-2 and TRBJ2-2; 8 bases are a match to TRBD2. The length of the CDR3 is 17 residues. Per the germline V gene, CDR1 is LGHNA and CDR2 is YNFKEQ. Trimming removed 0 bases from V and 3 bases from J; junction bases left unmatched: 6. As DNA, the CDR3 is TGTGCCAGCAGCCAAGAGAATAGCGGGGCTTACACCGGGGAGCTGTTTTTT. Its protein product is CASSQENSGAYTGELFF.

This chain links TRBV7-3 with TRBJ2-5; TRBD2 agrees at 8 bases. CDR1 and CDR2 from the germline V gene are SGHTA and FQGTGA. There are 16 residues in the CDR3. With 4 bases clipped from V and 5 bases from J, the junction kept 12 bases outside the gene matches. This chain's CDR3 is CASSSRGAGERETQYF. CDR3 coding DNA: TGTGCCAGCAGCTCCCGGGGAGCGGGAGAAAGGGAGACCCAGTACTTC.

This chain connects TRBV27 to TRBJ2-1; possibly TRBD2 for D (6 bases). Germline V gives CDR1 MNHEY, CDR2 SMNVEV (reference sequence). V lost 9 bases and J lost 0, with 9 bases in between. This CDR3 region has 13 residues. CDR3: CASLGGSYNEQFF. The CDR3 DNA follows: TGTGCCAGTCTGGGGGGCTCCTACAATGAGCAGTTCTTC.

This clone has only a few counts. This chain links TRBV7-2 with TRBJ1-5; D gene uncertain. Germline CDR1 and CDR2: SGHTA and FQGNSA. Trimming left V 5 bases short and J 5 bases short, with 10 bases between. CDR3 size: 13 residues. CDR3 protein: CASSPRRDQPQHF. The CDR3 DNA reads as TGTGCCAGCAGCCCGCGTAGAGATCAGCCCCAGCATTTT.

The chain recombines TRBV28 with TRBJ1-1; D is uncertain. Germline-derived CDR1 and CDR2 are MDHEN and SYDVKM. The CDR3 is 11 amino acids. The germline V and J ends were trimmed by 10 bases and 2 bases, with 8 bases remaining between them. The CDR3 region is CAIRTNTEAFF. The CDR3 nucleotides are TGTGCCATCCGAACTAACACTGAAGCTTTCTTT. The full variable domain, rest sourced from reference TRBV28 and TRBJ1-1, is DVKVTQSSRYLVKRTGEKVFLECVQDMDHENMFWYRQDPGLGLRLIYFSYDVKMKEKGDIPEGYSVSREKKERFSLILESASTNQTSMYLCAIRTNTEAFFGQGTRLTVV.

The genes are TRBV13 and TRBJ2-7, with 9 bases lining up with TRBD1. This CDR3 contains 14 residues. Losses at the gene ends were 5 bases for V and 6 bases for J; bases not matched to a gene: 8. Germline V CDR1 and CDR2: PRHDT, FYEKMQ (reference sequence). CDR3 residues: CASSQGQGNFEQYF. The CDR3 DNA reads as TGTGCCAGCAGCCAGGGACAGGGAAACTTCGAGCAGTACTTC.

This chain joins TRBV7-2 and TRBJ1-1, with no clear D. The CDR3 has 14 residues. Germline values: CDR1 SGHTA, CDR2 FQGNSA. V was cut by 1 base and J by 2 bases, with 8 bases left in between. CDR3 nucleotide sequence: TGTGCCAGCAGCTTAGATTTGAGAAACACTGAAGCTTTCTTT. It is translated as CASSLDLRNTEAFF.

This clone was observed once. This chain connects TRBV28 to TRBJ1-5, with 9 bases identical to TRBD1. CDR1 MDHEN and CDR2 SYDVKM come from the germline V gene. CDR3 length: 15 residues. Trimming removed 5 bases from V and 6 bases from J; junction bases left unmatched: 8. As DNA, the CDR3 is TGTGCCAGCAGTAGCCCGGGACAGGGTATTCAGCCCCAGCATTTT. The encoded protein is CASSSPGQGIQPQHF.

The J gene is TRBJ1-5, the V gene TRBV29-1, with a tentative D call TRBD1 (5 bases). The V and J ends lost 4 bases and 5 bases respectively, with 12 bases between them. Germline values: CDR1 SQVTM, CDR2 ANQGSEA. The CDR3 is 13 residues long. CDR3 coding DNA: TGCAGCGTTGGGGCAGGGCCAGATCAGCCCCAGCATTTT. Protein product: CSVGAGPDQPQHF.

The chain has TRBV4-1 and TRBJ2-7; a possible D gene is TRBD1 (5 bases). Trimming removed 1 base from V and 4 bases from J, with 14 bases in between. Germline CDR1 MGHRA, CDR2 YSYEKL. This CDR3 contains 15 residues. CDR3 nucleotide sequence: TGCGCCAGCAGCCAAGCACCAGTTGGGGCGTACGAGCAGTACTTC. Its protein product is CASSQAPVGAYEQYF.

The chain combines TRBV2 with TRBJ2-7, with D possibly TRBD2 on 6 matching bases. The CDR3 spans 14 residues. Trimming removed 6 bases at V and 2 bases at J, with 14 bases between. CDR1 SNHLY and CDR2 FYNNEI come from the germline V gene. CDR3: CASSGGTGPYEQYF. The CDR3 nucleotides are TGTGCCAGCAGCGGCGGGACGGGGCCCTACGAGCAGTACTTC.

The rearrangement uses TRBV7-8 and TRBJ2-7, with 7 bases aligning to TRBD1. Germline CDR1 reads SGHVS; CDR2 reads FQNEAQ. This CDR3 contains 14 residues. V dropped 5 bases and J dropped 5; count of bases not matched to a gene: 9. CDR3 protein: CASSTYTGANEQYF. The CDR3 DNA is TGTGCCAGCAGCACCTATACAGGGGCCAACGAGCAGTACTTC.

Concerning this clone: This CDR3 is also generated by other DNA sequences in the sample. The rearrangement joins TRBV28 to TRBJ2-3, with 8 bases lining up with TRBD1. After removal of 6 bases from V and 2 bases from J, the junction contained 4 bases not matched to a gene. Germline V gives CDR1 MDHEN, CDR2 SYDVKM. The CDR3 runs 14 residues. The CDR3: CASRRTGLTDTQYF. In DNA form, the CDR3 reads TGTGCCAGCAGGAGGACAGGGCTCACAGATACGCAGTATTTT. Complete variable domain (other parts from reference TRBV28 and TRBJ2-3): DVKVTQSSRYLVKRTGEKVFLECVQDMDHENMFWYRQDPGLGLRLIYFSYDVKMKEKGDIPEGYSVSREKKERFSLILESASTNQTSMYLCASRRTGLTDTQYFGPGTRLTVL.

This chain links TRBV6-6 with TRBJ1-5; D possibly corresponds to TRBD1 (5 bases). In germline, CDR1 is MNHNY, CDR2 SVGAGI (reference sequence). V lost 7 bases and J lost 2, with 15 bases in between. The CDR3 has 15 residues. The CDR3 region has the DNA TGTGCCAGCATCCGACAGCCCGGTGGCAATCAGCCCCAGCATTTT. Its translation is CASIRQPGGNQPQHF.

The sample holds a few counts of this clone. V gene TRBV5-1 combines with J gene TRBJ1-5, with TRBD1 as a possible D gene (5 bases). In germline, CDR1 is SGHRS, CDR2 YFSETQ. The ends were cut back, 4 bases at V and 4 bases at J, with 12 bases in the middle. This CDR3 is built from 14 residues. CDR3 coding DNA: TGCGCCAGCAGCGAGTTCGGGGGAAATCAGCCCCAGCATTTT. Protein: CASSEFGGNQPQHF.

V and J are TRBV28 and TRBJ2-2; no firm D call. CDR1 and CDR2 (germline): MDHEN, SYDVKM. Trimming took off 6 bases at V and 7 bases at J, with 9 bases between the two ends. The CDR3 has 12 residues. DNA of the CDR3: TGTGCCAGCAGAACTCCGAACGGGGAGCTGTTTTTT. Protein sequence: CASRTPNGELFF.

V gene TRBV5-1 combines with J gene TRBJ2-3, with D tentatively TRBD2 (5 bases). V lost 4 bases and J lost 9, with 15 bases in between. CDR3 length equals 13 residues. Germline values: CDR1 SGHRS, CDR2 YFSETQ. CDR3: CASSPGRLDTQYF. The CDR3 DNA sequence: TGCGCCAGCAGCCCGGGGAGATTAGACACGCAGTATTTT.

The rearrangement links TRBV29-1 to TRBJ2-3; possibly TRBD2 for D (6 bases). The CDR3 is 14 amino acids. Trimming shortened V by 7 bases and J by 0 bases, and 14 bases separated the two germline ends. Germline assignment: CDR1 SQVTM and CDR2 ANQGSEA. The chain's CDR3 is CSGQIAVSTDTQYF. In nucleotides, the CDR3 is TGCAGCGGTCAAATAGCGGTTAGCACAGATACGCAGTATTTT.

The chain links TRBV7-3 to TRBJ2-5, with TRBD2 matching 14 bases. The CDR3 is 16 residues long. J gave up 4 bases and V 0 bases, and 1 base lay outside the gene matches. Germline V gives CDR1 SGHTA, CDR2 FQGTGA. CDR3 sequence: CASSLTGTSGRETQYF. The CDR3 nucleotides read TGTGCCAGCAGCTTAACGGGGACTAGCGGGAGAGAGACCCAGTACTTC.

The count of this clone is one. This chain connects TRBV5-1 to TRBJ2-7; D is possibly TRBD2 (5 bases). CDR3 size: 14 residues. Germline V gives CDR1 SGHRS, CDR2 YFSETQ. Deletions cut 4 bases from V and 1 base from J, with 12 bases between. CDR3 protein: CASSQLDGSYEQYF. The CDR3 nucleotides are TGCGCCAGCAGCCAACTAGACGGGTCCTACGAGCAGTACTTC. Full variable domain (rest looked up from reference TRBV5-1 and TRBJ2-7): KAGVTQTPRYLIKTRGQQVTLSCSPISGHRSVSWYQQTPGQGLQFLFEYFSETQRNKGNFPGRFSGRQFSNSRSEMNVSTLELGDSALYLCASSQLDGSYEQYFGPGTRLTVT.

The rearrangement links TRBV15 to TRBJ1-4, with TRBD1 as a possible D gene (5 bases). This CDR3 has 14 amino acids. Per germline, CDR1 LNHNV and CDR2 YYDKDF (reference sequence). Between the trimmed V and J ends, which lost 1 base and 8 bases, there was a span of 11 bases. The CDR3 here is CATSRGTSDEKLFF. DNA for the CDR3: TGTGCCACCAGCAGAGGGACATCCGACGAAAAACTGTTTTTT.